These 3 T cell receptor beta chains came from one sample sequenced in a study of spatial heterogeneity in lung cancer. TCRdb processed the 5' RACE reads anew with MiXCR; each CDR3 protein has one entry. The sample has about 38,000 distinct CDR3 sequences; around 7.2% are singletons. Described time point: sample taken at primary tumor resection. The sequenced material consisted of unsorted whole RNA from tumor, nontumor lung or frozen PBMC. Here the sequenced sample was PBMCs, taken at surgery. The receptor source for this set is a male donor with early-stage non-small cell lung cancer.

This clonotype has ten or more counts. Here the CDR3 reads CATSEAGYGYTF. The CDR3 nucleotides are TGTGCCACCAGTGAGGCAGGGTATGGCTACACCTTC. The rearrangement links TRBV24-1 to TRBJ1-2; a weak D match, TRBD1 (5 bases). Germline V gene lookup returns CDR1 KGHDR and CDR2 SFDVKD. V shed 4 bases and J shed 5 bases, with 7 bases lying between them. This CDR3 contains 12 residues.

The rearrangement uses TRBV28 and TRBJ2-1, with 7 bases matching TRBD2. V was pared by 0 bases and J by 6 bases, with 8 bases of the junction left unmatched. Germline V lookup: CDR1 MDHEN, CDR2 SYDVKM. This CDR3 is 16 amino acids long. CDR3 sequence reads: CASSLWLPPGGNEQFF. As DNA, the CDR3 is TGTGCCAGCAGTTTATGGCTACCTCCGGGGGGCAATGAGCAGTTCTTC.

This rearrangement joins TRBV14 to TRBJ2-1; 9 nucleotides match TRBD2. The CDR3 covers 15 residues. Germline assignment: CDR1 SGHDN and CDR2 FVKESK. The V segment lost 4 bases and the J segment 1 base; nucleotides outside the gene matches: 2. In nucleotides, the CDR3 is TGTGCCAGCAGCCCGCGGGGGGGGTCCTACAATGAGCAGTTCTTC. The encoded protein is CASSPRGGSYNEQFF.